These T cell receptor beta chains were read from a single sample in a study of blood T cell repertoires in COVID-19. Data came from immunoSEQ multiplex PCR; TCRdb stores just in-frame clones and leaves some out. The sample lists tens of thousands of clones; nearly 85% were seen once. The sequenced sample consisted of peripheral blood. The receptors come from a woman older than 75 with acute or convalescent COVID-19. CDR3s include the opening cysteine and the closing phenylalanine or tryptophan. D genes are given only for firm matches. A clone size is listed for some rows: how often the clone was seen (once, few, many), or a class if it is expanded.

TRBD1	TRBV5-5	.	TRBJ2-7	TGTGCCAGCAGCGGAGACAGGGGCGACGAGCAGTACTTC	CASSGDRGDEQYF
TRBD2	TRBV24-1	.	TRBJ2-3	TGTGCCACCAGTGACTTAGCGGGAGATTGGGGTACGCAGTATTTT	CATSDLAGDWGTQYF
TRBD2	TRBV7-9	many	TRBJ2-5	TGTGCCAGCAGCTCCCGAATTGGGACTAGCGAAGAGACCCAGTACTTC	CASSSRIGTSEETQYF
TRBD1	TRBV19	.	TRBJ1-1	TGTGCCAGTACCGCGATCGCAGGGGGGAGCACTGAAGCTTTCTTT	CASTAIAGGSTEAFF
.	TRBV6-1	.	TRBJ1-3	TGTGCCAGCAGTGAAAGTGGCCACTCTGGAAACACCATATATTTT	CASSESGHSGNTIYF
.	TRBV7-6	.	TRBJ2-5	TGTGCCAGCAGCCAGGGGGGACCATCGCTGGTTCGGGCCCAGTACTTC	CASSQGGPSLVRAQYF
.	TRBV5-4	.	TRBJ2-3	TGTGCCAGCAGCTTGGCTGGGGGGGCGTGGGGAGATACGCAGTATTTT	CASSLAGGAWGDTQYF
TRBD1	TRBV28	few	TRBJ1-5	TGTGCCAGCAGTTCGGGACAGGGTTTTACAAATCAGCCCCAGCATTTT	CASSSGQGFTNQPQHF
.	TRBV12-3/TRBV12-4	.	TRBJ2-2	TGTGCCAGCACCCCTCCGGACACCGGGGAGCTGTTTTTT	CASTPPDTGELFF
TRBD1	TRBV11-2	.	TRBJ1-4	TGTGCCAGCAGCCGACAGGGCAATAGAGAAAAACTGTTTTTT	CASSRQGNREKLFF
.	TRBV5-1	.	TRBJ2-3	TGCGCCAGCAGCTGGTCGGGACATAACACAGATACGCAGTATTTT	CASSWSGHNTDTQYF
.	TRBV5-5	.	TRBJ2-1	TGTGCCAGCAGCTTGGACCAGGGTAATGAGCAGTTCTTC	CASSLDQGNEQFF
.	TRBV11-2	.	TRBJ1-5	TGTGCCAGCAGCTTAGTGTCCGGGCAGCCCCAGCATTTT	CASSLVSGQPQHF
TRBD2	TRBV6-1	.	TRBJ2-2	TGTGCCAGCCGTGGGACTAGCGGGATTCCGGCGAACACCGGGGAGCTGTTTTTT	CASRGTSGIPANTGELFF
TRBD1	TRBV4-2	.	TRBJ2-7	TGTGCCAGCAGCCGAGGACAGGGTGAGAACTACGAGCAGTACTTC	CASSRGQGENYEQYF
TRBD2	TRBV7-6	.	TRBJ2-1	TGTGCCAGCAGCCATGGACTAGCGGGGGGCTACAATGAGCAGTTCTTC	CASSHGLAGGYNEQFF
.	TRBV5-6	.	TRBJ1-3	TGTGCCAGCAGCCGTCCTACAGGGTTGGAGAGCTCTGGAAACACCATATATTTT	CASSRPTGLESSGNTIYF
.	TRBV5-1	.	TRBJ2-7	TGCGCCAGCAGCTTGATTTACGTGGGGCGCGGTACCTACGAGCAGTACTTC	CASSLIYVGRGTYEQYF
.	TRBV5-1	.	TRBJ2-1	TGCGCCAGCAGCTTGAACGTGGCGGTTGGCAATGAGCAGTTCTTC	CASSLNVAVGNEQFF
.	TRBV7-9	once	TRBJ2-5	TGTGCCAGCAGGACTGGAGAGACCCAGTACTTC	CASRTGETQYF
TRBD1	TRBV2	.	TRBJ2-7	TGTGCCAGCGGACAGGAGTCTCGAGAGCAGTACTTC	CASGQESREQYF
TRBD2	TRBV5-1	.	TRBJ2-1	TGCGCCAGCTGCACGGGGGGAGGGCCCAATGAGCAGTTCTTC	CASCTGGGPNEQFF
TRBD1	TRBV18	.	TRBJ2-5	TGTGCCAGCTCACTAACAGGGGGCCAAGAGACCCAGTACTTC	CASSLTGGQETQYF
.	TRBV6-2/TRBV6-3	.	TRBJ1-5	TGTGCCAGCAGTGGGCCCGGAGCGGGGTACGGCAATCAGCCCCAGCATTTT	CASSGPGAGYGNQPQHF
.	TRBV10-3	.	TRBJ2-5	TGTGCCATCAGCGAGGAAAGGGGGGAGACCCAGTACTTC	CAISEERGETQYF
TRBD2	TRBV11-2	once	TRBJ2-7	TGTGCCAGCAGCTTTGGAGCGGGATATTCCTACGAGCAGTACTTC	CASSFGAGYSYEQYF
.	TRBV7-2	.	TRBJ2-7	TGTGCCAGCAGCCAAGAGTTGCGGGGAGCCTACGAGCAGTACTTC	CASSQELRGAYEQYF
TRBD2	TRBV4-1	.	TRBJ2-3	TGCGCCAGCAGCCAAACATTAGCGGGAGCGAACACAGATACGCAGTATTTT	CASSQTLAGANTDTQYF
TRBD1	TRBV5-1	.	TRBJ2-1	TGCGCCAGCAGCTGGCGGACAGGGAATCGGAATGAGCAGTTCTTC	CASSWRTGNRNEQFF
TRBD2	TRBV5-8	.	TRBJ2-2	TGTGCCAGCAGCCCCCTCTGGGGGAGGGCCAGCGGCGGGGAGCTGTTTTTT	CASSPLWGRASGGELFF
TRBD2	TRBV7-9	.	TRBJ2-1	TGTGCCAGCAGCTTAGGCCTAGCGGGAGTCATCAATGAGCAGTTCTTC	CASSLGLAGVINEQFF
TRBD2	TRBV5-4	.	TRBJ2-1	TGTGCCAGCAGCCCCACCGGGGGGGGATACAATGAGCAGTTCTTC	CASSPTGGGYNEQFF
TRBD2	TRBV7-9	.	TRBJ2-5	TGTGCCAGCAGCCCGGGACTAGCGCCTCAAGAGACCCAGTACTTC	CASSPGLAPQETQYF
.	TRBV20-1	.	TRBJ2-1	TGCAGTGCTATCGAAGAGGATGAGCAGTTCTTC	CSAIEEDEQFF
TRBD1	TRBV6-5	.	TRBJ1-5	TGTGCCAGCAGTCGAGGACAGGGGGATCAGCCCCAGCATTTT	CASSRGQGDQPQHF
.	TRBV10-3	once	TRBJ2-7	TGTGCCACTGGCGGATCCTACGAGCAGTACTTC	CATGGSYEQYF
.	TRBV29-1	.	TRBJ2-1	TGCAGCGTTGAAGAGGACAGATACAATGAGCAGTTCTTC	CSVEEDRYNEQFF
.	TRBV14	.	TRBJ1-2	TGTGCCAGCAGCCAAGTCAGGGCTGGCTACACCTTC	CASSQVRAGYTF
TRBD2	TRBV2	.	TRBJ2-7	TGTGCCAGCAGGGGCCCAGGGCTAGCGGGAGGGTCCTACGAGCAGTACTTC	CASRGPGLAGGSYEQYF
.	TRBV18	.	TRBJ2-3	TGTGCCAGCTCACCTCCTAGCACAGATACGCAGTATTTT	CASSPPSTDTQYF
.	TRBV5-6	.	TRBJ1-2	TGTGCCAGCAGCTTGGCAAGGGGACACCGCTATGGCTACACCTTC	CASSLARGHRYGYTF
TRBD2	TRBV18	.	TRBJ2-1	TGTGCCAGCTCACCAGGGAGGGATGAGCAGTTCTTC	CASSPGRDEQFF
TRBD1	TRBV3-1/TRBV3-2	few	TRBJ1-6	TGTGCCAGCAGCCAAGGCGGGACAGGCGGATCACCCCTCCACTTT	CASSQGGTGGSPLHF
TRBD1	TRBV28	.	TRBJ1-1	TGTGCCAGCAGTTTCCTCGATGGTCTAGGGGGCAGTGAAGCTTTCTTT	CASSFLDGLGGSEAFF
.	TRBV5-5	few	TRBJ1-1	TGTGCCAGCAGCTTTACCGGAGGGGTGAACACTGAAGCTTTCTTT	CASSFTGGVNTEAFF
.	TRBV12-3/TRBV12-4	.	TRBJ2-2	TGTGCCAGCAGTTCGTCGAGCGGGGAGCTGTTTTTT	CASSSSSGELFF
TRBD1	TRBV5-4	.	TRBJ1-3	TGTGCCAGCAGCGAGCGGGGTGGGACAGGCTCTGGAAACACCATATATTTT	CASSERGGTGSGNTIYF
TRBD1	TRBV24-1	.	TRBJ2-5	TGTGCCACCAGTCACCTGACAGGGGTCCAAGAGACCCAGTACTTC	CATSHLTGVQETQYF
TRBD1	TRBV30	few	TRBJ2-7	TGTGCCTGGACCCCACCTGGGACAGTCTTACCCTACGAGCAGTACTTC	CAWTPPGTVLPYEQYF
TRBD1	TRBV5-1	.	TRBJ1-6	TGCGCCAGCAGCTTGGATACAGGGGGGAATTCACCCCTCCACTTT	CASSLDTGGNSPLHF
TRBD1	TRBV10-3	.	TRBJ1-3	TGTGCCATCAGTCGAACAGGGGGCGGCTCTGGAAACACCATATATTTT	CAISRTGGGSGNTIYF
TRBD1	TRBV4-3	.	TRBJ1-2	TGCGCCAGCAGCCAAGATCGGGGACAGATGGGCTACACCTTC	CASSQDRGQMGYTF
.	TRBV14	.	TRBJ1-1	TGTGCCAGCAGCACATACGGGGGGGGTAACACTGAAGCTTTCTTT	CASSTYGGGNTEAFF
.	TRBV6-5	.	TRBJ1-4	TGTGCCAGCTTAGGAGACAGTGAAAAACTGTTTTTT	CASLGDSEKLFF
TRBD2	TRBV2	few	TRBJ2-3	TGTGCCAGCAGCCGCGGACTAGCGGGAGGAAGCACAGATACGCAGTATTTT	CASSRGLAGGSTDTQYF
.	TRBV5-1	once	TRBJ1-2	TGCGCCAGCAGCTTGGGCAGGGACTATGGCTACACCTTC	CASSLGRDYGYTF
TRBD1	TRBV6-6	.	TRBJ1-5	TGTGCCAGCAAGGGGACAGGGGAGCAGCCCCAGCATTTT	CASKGTGEQPQHF
.	TRBV25-1	.	TRBJ2-5	TGTGCCAGCAGCCCACGGGAGACCCAGTACTTC	CASSPRETQYF
.	TRBV21-1	.	TRBJ1-1	TGTGCCAGCAGCGACCGGGACAGGGACACTGAAGCTTTCTTT	CASSDRDRDTEAFF